The subject of this entry is one TCR beta chain. The antigen it recognizes is unknown. Base qualities were left out, and no much larger clone turns up one base away. The sample's time point label, in plain terms: baseline before first vaccination. Vaccinee samples came from UK trials COV001 and COV002, including a single-blind randomized controlled phase 2/3 trial of AZD1222 (ChAdOx1 nCoV-19) in healthy adults. Trial participant PBMC samples were collected at day 0 and day 28 after the second dose for TCRbeta chain sequencing. The data belong to a study of T cell responses to AZD1222 COVID-19 vaccine (dated by TCRdb to 2020 to 2023). With respect to the entire study: AZD1222 recipients with second doses at about 4 weeks or about 12 weeks were pooled, because spike-specific TCR depth and breadth did not differ between schedules. TCR sequencing covered about 230 trial participants: 200 to 220 given two doses of AZD1222 and around 26 given two doses of MenACWY control vaccine. Trial participants were enrolled by age into subgroups of 18-55, 56-69 and 70-plus years, and around 150, 29 and 61 TCR-sequenced participants, respectively, were included in these subgroups.

The CDR3 regions of human TCRbeta chains were subjected to immunosequencing. On the authors' methods: Repertoire TCRs were matched against a reference library of SARS-CoV-2-specific TCRs generated with the MIRA antigen-specificity platform. Breadth meant the fraction of unique TCRs that were SARS-CoV-2-associated, whereas depth meant the fraction of total T cells that were SARS-CoV-2-associated. Using the MIRA data, each spike-specific TCR was assigned both to the spike region to which the TCR was reactive and to a CD4 or CD8 class. Log10-transformed breadth and depth values were compared by one-way ANOVA with Sidak's multiple comparisons tests. The table comes from immuneACCESS by way of TCRdb, which keeps in-frame sequences with V and J called. Part of the clones is missing from these tables; in studies checked, under half for an unresolved V gene and the rest for unknown reasons. Clone size and the V and J calls come from that table; the DNA yielded D and trimming. The sample profile shows around 100,000 clones; about 90% of them were found once. The ten top clones hold 20% to 25% of the sample.

What the study reported, not specific to this receptor: Because no day 14 peak-response samples were available, the repertoires could be characterized only after the peak T cell response. The vaccine-associated CD4 TCRs covered the entire spike protein, and the dominant responses fell in regions 160-218 and 743-854. A significant rise in spike-specific TCR breadth and depth was observed after two AZD1222 doses relative to day 0 and relative to MenACWY recipients. Most participants were white British and females outnumbered males, and the authors suggested that clonal diversity may have been underestimated. In the small 56-69-year group, the increase in depth fell short of significance, most likely because of low power. Nearly half of unique spike-specific TCRs reportedly recognized epitopes outside regions mutated in the B.1.351 and B.1.1.7 variants. Conclusions about previously exposed vaccinees are limited, since just 5 to 7 AZD1222 recipients were seropositive for SARS-CoV-2 at baseline.

The material sequenced was peripheral blood, taken on day 0 of AZD1222 vaccination. This TCR was recovered from an adult in good health.

The DNA sequence is TGTGCCAGCTCACCGGTCTCCCAGGTAGAGGAGCAGTACTTC. Translated, it gives CASSPVSQVEEQYF. The rearranged chain carries TRBV18 and TRBJ2-7, with the D gene not clear enough to name. According to the germline V gene, CDR1 reads KGHSH and CDR2 reads LQKENI. Trimming at the junction amounts to 3 bases on V and 7 bases on J, and the germline ends lie 16 bases apart. From the cysteine through the phenylalanine, the CDR3 covers 14 amino acids. The read is trimmed to its CDR3 DNA, 42 bases read in frame from base 1.